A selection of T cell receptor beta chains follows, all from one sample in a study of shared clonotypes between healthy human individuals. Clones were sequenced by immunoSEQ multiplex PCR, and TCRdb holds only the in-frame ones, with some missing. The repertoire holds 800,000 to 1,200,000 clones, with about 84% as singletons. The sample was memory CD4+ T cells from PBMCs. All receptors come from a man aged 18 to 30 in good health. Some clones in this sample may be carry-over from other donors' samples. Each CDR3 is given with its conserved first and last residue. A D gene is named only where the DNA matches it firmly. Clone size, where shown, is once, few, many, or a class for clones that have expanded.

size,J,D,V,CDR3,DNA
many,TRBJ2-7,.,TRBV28,CASSIPGFGEQYF,TGTGCCAGCAGTATCCCCGGTTTCGGCGAGCAGTACTTC
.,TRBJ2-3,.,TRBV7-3,CASSRGQDNTQYF,TGTGCCAGCAGCCGGGGCCAAGATAATACGCAGTATTTT
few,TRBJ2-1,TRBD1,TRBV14,CASSHYPDRVEFF,TGTGCCAGCAGCCATTACCCGGACAGGGTAGAGTTCTTC
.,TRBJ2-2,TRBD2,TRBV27,CASSRLAGMGTGELFF,TGTGCCAGCAGTCGCCTAGCGGGAATGGGGACCGGGGAGCTGTTTTTT
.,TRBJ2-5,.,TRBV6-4,CASSDVDRGASGSAFEETQYF,TGTGCCAGCAGTGACGTCGACAGGGGGGCTAGCGGGAGTGCGTTTGAGGAGACCCAGTACTTC
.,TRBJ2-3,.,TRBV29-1,CSGMDGTDTQYF,TGCAGCGGCATGGACGGCACAGATACGCAGTATTTT
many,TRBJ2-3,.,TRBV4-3,CASSKQSGADTQYF,TGCGCCAGCAGCAAGCAATCGGGGGCAGATACGCAGTATTTT
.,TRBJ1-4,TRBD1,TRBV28,CASSLLLGTATNEKLFF,TGTGCCAGCAGTCTTTTACTAGGGACAGCAACTAATGAAAAACTGTTTTTT
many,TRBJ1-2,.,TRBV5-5,CASSLGPGSSSFNYGYTF,TGTGCCAGCAGCTTGGGTCCCGGTTCTTCCTCTTTTAACTATGGCTACACCTTC
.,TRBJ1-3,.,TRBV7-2,CASSLRGAGNTIYF,TGTGCCAGCAGCTTACGGGGGGCAGGAAACACCATATATTTT
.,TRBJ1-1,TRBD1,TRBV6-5,CASSWGQGRRNTEAFF,TGTGCCAGCAGTTGGGGACAGGGACGAAGGAACACTGAAGCTTTCTTT
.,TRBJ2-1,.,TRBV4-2,CASSQVGRAGGLSSYNEQFF,TGTGCCAGCAGCCAAGTCGGGAGGGCAGGGGGCCTGAGCTCCTACAATGAGCAGTTCTTC
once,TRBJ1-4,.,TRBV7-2,CASSLGGGEKLFF,TGTGCCAGCAGCTTAGGGGGCGGGGAAAAACTGTTTTTT
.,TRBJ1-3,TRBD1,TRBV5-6,CASSSGTGGSGNTIYF,TGTGCCAGCAGCTCCGGGACAGGGGGCTCTGGAAACACCATATATTTT
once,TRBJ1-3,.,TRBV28,CASSFGGSSGNTIYF,TGTGCCAGCAGTTTCGGGGGTTCCTCTGGAAACACCATATATTTT
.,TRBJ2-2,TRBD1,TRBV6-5,CASSSYRGQGGELFF,TGTGCCAGCAGTTCTTACAGGGGGCAGGGCGGGGAGCTGTTTTTT
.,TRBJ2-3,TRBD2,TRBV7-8,CASSRRAGGTDTQYF,TGTGCCAGCAGCCGCCGGGCGGGAGGAACAGATACGCAGTATTTT
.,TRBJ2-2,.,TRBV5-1,CASSGQGLTGELFF,TGCGCCAGCAGCGGGCAGGGGTTAACCGGGGAGCTGTTTTTT
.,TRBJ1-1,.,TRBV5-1,CASSLVQGNTEAFF,TGCGCCAGCAGCTTGGTACAAGGGAACACTGAAGCTTTCTTT
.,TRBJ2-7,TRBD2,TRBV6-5,CASSPRGTTSYEQYF,TGTGCCAGCAGTCCACGAGGGACTACCTCCTACGAGCAGTACTTC
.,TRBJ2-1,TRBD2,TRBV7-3,CASSPATLAATNEQFF,TGTGCCAGCAGCCCCGCGACTCTAGCGGCCACAAATGAGCAGTTCTTC
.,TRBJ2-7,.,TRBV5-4,CASRPSSSYEQYF,TGTGCCAGCAGGCCAAGTAGTTCCTACGAGCAGTACTTC
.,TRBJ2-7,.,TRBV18,CASSTRTETYEQYF,TGTGCCAGCTCAACTCGGACAGAGACCTACGAGCAGTACTTC